Sequencing of this TCR beta chain was carried out in a study of siplizumab effects on memory and regulatory T cells. Notes on the study in general: Naive T cells were seen as more diverse than memory cells and as major alloresponse contributors.

TCR templates, some 10^5 per sample, were assayed. Method: immunoSEQ multiplex PCR; TCRdb's copy keeps in-frame clones and lacks some. In the table there are about 120,000 clones, less than 95% of which are singletons. Comment on this clone: Its antigen is as yet unknown.

The sequenced sample consisted of non-Treg CD4+ T cells sorted from blood. The sequence came from a human donor in good health.

The CDR3 nucleotides read TGTGCCAGCAGCGCCGGGACAGGAACCTACGAGCAGTACTTC. This sequence encodes CASSAGTGTYEQYF. The chain couples TRBV5-4 to TRBJ2-7, with 8 bases matching TRBD1. CDR3 length: 14 amino acids. Germline-derived CDR1 and CDR2 are SGHNT and YYREEE (reference sequence). The J segment lost 2 bases and the V segment lost 4 bases, leaving 5 bases of the junction unmatched.